This TCR beta chain was retrieved from a study of blood T cell repertoires in COVID-19. About the study: T cells, B-cell-depleted T cells, or PBMCs supplied cDNA or gDNA.

This CDR3 is 15 amino acids long. V shed 1 base, J shed 0 bases, and the junction held 4 bases outside the gene matches. Germline CDR1 reads SGDLS; CDR2 reads YYNGEE. Original processing notes: The assay estimated nucleated cells by amplifying reference gene primers. Produced via immunoSEQ multiplex PCR; TCRdb's table is partial and in-frame only. V and J calls and clone size are copied from that table; D and trimming were computed from the DNA. The sample gives some 98,000 clones, about four fifths of which show up once; roughly 20% is in the top ten. This chain uses TRBV9 with TRBJ2-7; 7 nucleotides match TRBD2. This TCR came from a human donor in a cohort sampled during active COVID-19. Sequenced input: peripheral blood. CDR3 in amino acids: CASSVFSGSSYEQYF. As DNA, the CDR3 is TGTGCCAGCAGCGTATTTAGCGGGTCCTCCTACGAGCAGTACTTC. Combining the CDR3 with reference TRBV9 and TRBJ2-7 gives the whole variable domain DSGVTQTPKHLITATGQRVTLRCSPRSGDLSVYWYQQSLDQGLQFLIQYYNGEERAKGNILERFSAQQFPDLHSELNLSSLELGDSALYFCASSVFSGSSYEQYFGPGTRLTVT.